The 5 T cell receptor beta chains presented below share a single source sample, sequenced in a study of vaccination and CD4 T cells after COVID-19. The Oncomine TCR Beta short-read assay was applied to DNA of cultured CD4+ T cells. TCRdb analysed the PCR reads with MiXCR anew, one entry per CDR3 protein. This sample has about 1,800 distinct CDR3 sequences, with less than 70% found just once. Antigens for these TCRs are unknown. Specified treatment: roughly 10-day PBMC culture with coronavirus spike peptide pools or control peptides (ViraFEST assay). CD4+ T lymphocytes from the unexposed donor were collected before the COVID-19 pandemic (2011-2018). Sequencing was carried out using CD4+ T cells from blood, cultured in vitro. The receptors here all came from a human donor in good health.

This clonotype was seen a few times. This sequence joins TRBV20-1 and TRBJ1-2; D is unresolved. CDR1 and CDR2 from the germline V gene are DFQATT and SNEGSKA (reference sequence). This CDR3 is built from 11 residues. Trimming pared 1 base from V and 3 bases from J, leaving 3 bases between. The CDR3 DNA follows: TGCAGTGCTAGAGTGGACTATGGCTACACCTTC. This codes for CSARVDYGYTF.

In its sample, this clonotype was seen a few times. This chain links TRBV20-1 with TRBJ2-3; D not certain. CDR3 length: 13 amino acids. Germline CDR1 DFQATT, CDR2 SNEGSKA (reference sequence). The V end was cut by 3 bases, the J end by 6 bases, with 13 bases between. This CDR3 is CSASSTTRDTQYF. In DNA, the CDR3 is TGCAGTGCTAGTTCTACCACACGGGATACGCAGTATTTT.

The genes are TRBV5-1 and TRBJ2-2; 8 bases agree with TRBD1. The V gene end was trimmed by 4 bases and the J gene end by 3 bases; junction bases not matched to a gene: 5. This CDR3 has 15 amino acids. The germline gives CDR1 SGHRS, CDR2 YFSETQ. The CDR3, as DNA: TGCGCCAGCAGCGCCAGGGGGCCCCACACCGGGGAGCTGTTTTTT. Residues: CASSARGPHTGELFF.

The chain combines TRBV10-3 with TRBJ2-7; 7 positions match TRBD1. Germline V CDR1 and CDR2: ENHRY, SYGVKD. The CDR3 is made up of 15 amino acids. The V segment lost 4 bases and the J segment 1 base; nucleotides outside the gene matches: 7. The CDR3 spells CAISGSGTVSYEQYF. The CDR3 nucleotides are TGTGCCATCAGTGGTAGTGGGACAGTATCCTACGAGCAGTACTTC.

The chain is built from TRBV7-2 and TRBJ2-3, with 9 bases matching TRBD2. V lost 3 bases to trimming and J lost 5 bases; unmatched junction nucleotides: 9. Germline V lookup: CDR1 SGHTA, CDR2 FQGNSA. This CDR3 is built from 16 residues. CDR3 sequence (DNA): TGTGCCAGCAGCTTCATGAGCGGGGGGCAGGGAGATACGCAGTATTTT. Translating it yields CASSFMSGGQGDTQYF.